The 9 T cell receptor beta chains below all came from one sample that was sequenced in a study of T cells in Graves' hyperthyroidism and ophthalmopathy. Regions amplified from RNA transcripts were the TCR beta CDR3 regions. Initially, a first-round RT-PCR of the TCR CDR3 employed the HTBI primer set. TCRdb re-called the multiplex PCR reads through MiXCR, storing one row per CDR3 protein. Among nearly 250,000 distinct CDR3 sequences listed, roughly 15% were seen once. The sequenced material came from blood. All receptors derive from a woman younger than 30 with Graves' ophthalmopathy.

The rearrangement joins TRBV18 to TRBJ2-6; the D is unclear. The ends were cut back, 4 bases at V and 0 bases at J, with 7 bases in the middle. The CDR3 runs 15 residues. Per germline, CDR1 KGHSH and CDR2 LQKENI. CDR3 DNA sequence: TGTGCCAGCTCACTTTCCCTCTCTGGGGCCAACGTCCTGACTTTC. It yields the protein CASSLSLSGANVLTF.

In its sample, this clonotype was seen many times. The chain carries TRBV20-1 and TRBJ1-6; D unclear. The CDR3 covers 18 residues. The V end was cut by 0 bases, the J end by 11 bases, with 26 bases between. Germline CDR1 and CDR2: DFQATT and SNEGSKA (reference sequence). The CDR3 DNA is TGCAGTGCTAGAGATTTCCTGAACCGGGATCAATTATGGCCACCCCTCCACTTT. Protein: CSARDFLNRDQLWPPLHF.

As concerns this clonotype: A clone one base away is much larger, so this may be a read error. As DNA, the CDR3 is TGTGCCAGCAGCGGAACCGGGACAGGGGGCTTGTCTAACGCAGATACGCAGTATTTT. This encodes CASSGTGTGGLSNADTQYF. The J gene is TRBJ2-3, the V gene TRBV5-1; 12 bases are shared with TRBD1. Germline V gives CDR1 SGHRS, CDR2 YFSETQ. This CDR3 is built from 19 residues.

This clonotype has a count of ten or more. CDR3 coding DNA: TGTGCCAGCAGCTTAGTTGGGACCGGGGAGCTGTTTTTT. As protein: CASSLVGTGELFF. The gene calls are TRBV11-2 and TRBJ2-2; D is unclear. The germline V and J ends were trimmed by 1 base and 5 bases, with 5 bases remaining between them. Germline-derived CDR1 and CDR2 are SGHAT and FQNNGV. CDR3 length equals 13 residues.

This clonotype was counted ten times or more. The chain recombines TRBV2 with TRBJ2-5; D not certain. Trimming took off 6 bases at V and 5 bases at J, with 19 bases between the two ends. This CDR3 comprises 15 residues. From germline, CDR1 is SNHLY and CDR2 FYNNEI. CDR3 region: CASRETFLRTETQYF. The CDR3 region has the DNA TGTGCCAGCAGGGAAACTTTCTTGCGAACGGAGACCCAGTACTTC.

The chain couples TRBV5-1 to TRBJ2-3; TRBD1 matches 11 bases. The CDR3 runs to 17 residues. Trimming took 4 bases from V and 4 from J; bases not matched to a gene: 11. The V gene's germline CDR1 is SGHRS and CDR2 YFSETQ. This CDR3 reads CASSTSGTGGSPDTQYF. As DNA, the CDR3 is TGCGCCAGCAGCACCTCCGGGACAGGGGGGAGTCCAGATACGCAGTATTTT.

This clonotype was counted at least ten times. The rearrangement uses TRBV3-1 and TRBJ1-1; D is ambiguous. Germline CDR1 LGHDT, CDR2 YNNKEL (reference sequence). The V end was cut by 0 bases, the J end by 6 bases, with 8 bases between. The CDR3 has 13 residues. The CDR3: CASSQDFTAEAFF. For the CDR3, the DNA is TGTGCCAGCAGCCAAGATTTTACAGCTGAAGCTTTCTTT.

There are many counts of this clonotype. The rearrangement uses TRBV7-2 and TRBJ2-1; unclear D gene. Deletions cut 10 bases from V and 2 bases from J, with 15 bases between. Germline CDR1 is SGHTA and CDR2 is FQGNSA. This CDR3 comprises 14 residues. The CDR3 is CATTPSTTYNEQFF. As DNA, the CDR3 is TGTGCCACTACGCCCTCAACCACCTACAATGAGCAGTTCTTC.

V usage is TRBV28 and J usage is TRBJ2-7, with 7 nucleotides matching TRBD1. CDR1 MDHEN and CDR2 SYDVKM come from the germline V gene. The V segment lost 5 bases and the J segment 2 bases; nucleotides outside the gene matches: 12. The CDR3 loop spans 16 amino acids. Here the CDR3 reads CASSEYPTGEAYEQYF. In DNA, the CDR3 is TGTGCCAGCAGTGAATACCCCACAGGGGAAGCCTACGAGCAGTACTTC.